The T cell receptor beta chain described here comes from a study of blood T cell repertoires in COVID-19. CDR1 and CDR2 from the germline V gene are SQVTM and ANQGSEA. CDR3 size: 12 residues. Deletions cut 4 bases from V and 3 bases from J, with 9 bases between. Libraries were prepared by immunoSEQ multiplex PCR; TCRdb keeps only in-frame clonotypes and omits some of them. The repertoire consists of 400,000 or so clones, with about 92% occurring once and the leading ten covering more than 0.55%. Sequencing used PBMCs or T cells enriched from blood (not recorded which). The sequence was collected from a man between 18 and 29 years old who had recovered from COVID-19. This rearrangement joins TRBV29-1 to TRBJ1-1, with TRBD1 as a possible D gene (5 bases). The CDR3 loop reads CSVVGGDTEAFF. DNA for the CDR3: TGCAGCGTTGTTGGAGGGGACACTGAAGCTTTCTTT.